These 22 T cell receptor beta chains were sequenced from one sample in a study of T cells in Graves' hyperthyroidism and ophthalmopathy. Amplified TCR beta CDR3 regions derived from RNA transcripts. An initial round of RT-PCR targeting the TCR CDR3 relied on the HTBI primer set. MiXCR was run by TCRdb on the multiplex PCR reads, yielding one entry per CDR3 protein. The sample includes about 620,000 distinct CDR3 sequences, 15% to 20% seen only once; the top ten take approximately 3.8%. Material: blood. These receptors were obtained from a woman in her twenties or thirties with Graves' hyperthyroidism.

This clonotype occurred a few times. The V call is TRBV12-3 or TRBV12-4, the J call TRBJ2-1, with D unresolved. The CDR3 has 17 amino acids. Trimming stripped 1 base from V and 6 bases from J, with 19 bases between. This CDR3 is CASSLDYGQVAPNEQFF. In DNA, the CDR3 is TGTGCCAGCAGTTTAGATTATGGTCAGGTCGCCCCCAATGAGCAGTTCTTC.

V gene TRBV6-1 combines with J gene TRBJ2-1; TRBD2 agrees at 16 bases. The CDR3 runs to 17 residues. The ends lost 6 bases at V and 7 bases at J; junction bases unmatched: 9. CDR1 is MNHNS, CDR2 SASEGT, per germline. CDR3 in amino acids: CASRGGLAGGPRNEQFF. In nucleotides, the CDR3 is TGTGCCAGCAGAGGGGGACTAGCGGGAGGGCCAAGAAATGAGCAGTTCTTC.

J is TRBJ2-7 and V is TRBV20-1, with TRBD1 matching over 12 bases. V shed 7 bases and J 4 bases; nucleotides not matched to a gene: 5. The CDR3 totals 13 residues. Germline CDR1 is DFQATT and CDR2 is SNEGSKA (reference sequence). This CDR3 is CSVRDRGRYEQYF. The CDR3 nucleotides read TGCAGTGTCCGGGACAGGGGGCGTTACGAGCAGTACTTC.

This clonotype was seen at least ten times. The chain joins TRBV28 to TRBJ1-1, with a possible D match to TRBD1 (5 bases). The CDR3 loop spans 15 amino acids. Germline CDR1 is MDHEN and CDR2 is SYDVKM. V lost 6 bases and J 1 base, leaving 15 bases between the germline ends. The DNA for the CDR3 is TGTGCCAGCAGCAAAGACAGAGGTCGGAACACTGAAGCTTTCTTT. This codes for CASSKDRGRNTEAFF.

This clonotype was observed at least ten times. This chain uses TRBV19 with TRBJ2-1; tentatively, D is TRBD2 (5 bases). Looked up from germline, CDR1 is LNHDA and CDR2 is SQIVND (reference sequence). The CDR3 extends over 12 amino acids. The ends were cut back, 9 bases at V and 6 bases at J, with 12 bases in the middle. CDR3 region: CASSIGGNEQFF. The CDR3 DNA follows: TGTGCCAGCAGCATAGGAGGCAATGAGCAGTTCTTC.

This clonotype was observed at least ten times. The J gene is TRBJ1-1, the V gene TRBV29-1; 12 positions match TRBD1. Trimming at V came to 7 bases and at J to 8 bases, leaving 8 bases not matched to a gene. This CDR3 contains 13 residues. The germline V gene encodes CDR1 SQVTM and CDR2 ANQGSEA. CDR3 sequence (DNA): TGCAGCGCCATGGGACAGGGGGCAATCGAAGCTTTCTTT. It translates to CSAMGQGAIEAFF. The full variable domain, rest sourced from reference TRBV29-1 and TRBJ1-1, is SAVISQKPSRDICQRGTSLTIQCQVDSQVTMMFWYRQQPGQSLTLIATANQGSEATYESGFVIDKFPISRPNLTFSTLTVSNMSPEDSSIYLCSAMGQGAIEAFFGQGTRLTVV.

The V call is TRBV27, the J call TRBJ1-1, with no clear D. The CDR3 consists of 13 residues. Germline CDR1 is MNHEY and CDR2 is SMNVEV (reference sequence). The V and J ends lost 4 bases and 1 base respectively, with 7 bases between them. The CDR3 nucleotides read TGTGCCAGCAGTTCTGTAAGGAACACTGAAGCTTTCTTT. Amino acids: CASSSVRNTEAFF.

This clonotype came up a few times. The V and J genes are TRBV6-5 and TRBJ2-7, with TRBD2 identical over 11 bases. Germline CDR1 MNHEY, CDR2 SVGAGI. V shed 0 bases and J 0 bases; nucleotides not matched to a gene: 1. The CDR3 is made up of 16 amino acids. The chain's CDR3 is CASSYSGLAASYEQYF. The CDR3 bases are TGTGCCAGCAGTTACTCGGGACTAGCGGCCTCCTACGAGCAGTACTTC.

This clonotype was observed a handful of times. The chain combines TRBV19 with TRBJ2-1, with 11 bases fitting TRBD2. The V and J ends lost 3 bases and 8 bases, in that order; junction bases with no gene match: 6. The CDR3 is 15 amino acids. The germline CDR1 and CDR2 sequences are LNHDA and SQIVND (reference sequence). The CDR3 here is CASSIGSGRADEQFF. In nucleotides, the CDR3 is TGTGCCAGTAGTATTGGTAGCGGGAGGGCCGATGAGCAGTTCTTC.

This rearrangement joins TRBV20-1 to TRBJ2-3; D not certain. The CDR3 has 12 amino acids. Looked up from germline, CDR1 is DFQATT and CDR2 is SNEGSKA (reference sequence). V was pared by 6 bases and J by 0 bases, with 7 bases between. In DNA form, the CDR3 reads TGCAGTGCCCCTACTAGCACAGATACGCAGTATTTT. Translated: CSAPTSTDTQYF.

Ten or more counts support this clonotype. CDR3 protein: CASSSSGTDTDTQYF. The CDR3 DNA is TGTGCCAGCAGTTCTTCCGGGACAGACACAGATACGCAGTATTTT. The V gene is TRBV28, the J gene TRBJ2-3, with 7 bases that match TRBD1. The J segment lost 2 bases and the V segment lost 4 bases, leaving 6 bases of the junction unmatched. The CDR3 totals 15 residues. Germline CDR1 and CDR2: MDHEN and SYDVKM.

This clonotype was seen repeatedly, ten times or more. The gene calls are TRBV3-1 and TRBJ1-1; D gene uncertain. Germline assignment: CDR1 LGHDT and CDR2 YNNKEL (reference sequence). CDR3 length: 15 amino acids. Trimming removed 3 bases at V and 0 bases at J, with 11 bases between. The chain's CDR3 is CASSQGSGMNTEAFF. The CDR3 region has the DNA TGTGCCAGCAGCCAGGGTTCCGGCATGAACACTGAAGCTTTCTTT.

V gene TRBV27 combines with J gene TRBJ2-1, with 8 bases that match TRBD2. Germline V gives CDR1 MNHEY, CDR2 SMNVEV (reference sequence). The CDR3 contains 18 residues. J was trimmed by 7 bases and V by 1 base; bases with no gene match: 15. The CDR3 region is CASSLFQLGAGVGNEQFF. CDR3 nucleotides: TGTGCCAGCAGTTTATTCCAGTTGGGAGCGGGAGTGGGAAATGAGCAGTTCTTC.

This clonotype was observed at least ten times. The chain couples TRBV30 to TRBJ1-1, with a possible D match to TRBD1 (5 bases). This CDR3 is 12 amino acids long. The germline V and J ends were trimmed by 2 bases and 11 bases, with 15 bases remaining between them. The germline V gene has CDR1 GTSNPN and CDR2 SVGIG (reference sequence). CDR3 loop: CAWSPARGFAFF. The CDR3, as DNA: TGTGCCTGGAGTCCAGCCCGGGGGTTTGCTTTCTTT. The whole variable domain, remainder taken from reference TRBV30 and TRBJ1-1, is SQTIHQWPATLVQPVGSPLSLECTVEGTSNPNLYWYRQAAGRGLQLLFYSVGIGQISSEVPQNLSASRPQDRQFILSSKKLLLSDSGFYLCAWSPARGFAFFGQGTRLTVV.

This chain joins TRBV6-1 and TRBJ2-3; 10 nucleotides align to TRBD2. Looked up from germline, CDR1 is MNHNS and CDR2 is SASEGT. The CDR3 loop spans 16 amino acids. After removal of 0 bases from V and 1 base from J, the junction contained 1 base not matched to a gene. The CDR3: CASSEALAGGTDTQYF. CDR3 coding DNA: TGTGCCAGCAGTGAAGCCCTAGCGGGGGGCACAGATACGCAGTATTTT.

The chain links TRBV6-1 to TRBJ2-2; 7 nucleotides line up with TRBD1. Germline V lookup: CDR1 MNHNS, CDR2 SASEGT. With V trimmed by 2 bases and J by 5 bases, 5 bases remained unmatched. CDR3 size: 15 residues. CDR3 amino acids: CASSERTGRTGELFF. In nucleotides, the CDR3 is TGTGCCAGCAGTGAACGGACAGGCCGGACCGGGGAGCTGTTTTTT.

This clonotype has ten or more counts. The genes are TRBV7-2 and TRBJ2-7, with 7 positions matching TRBD1. This CDR3 has 14 residues. Per germline, CDR1 SGHTA and CDR2 FQGNSA. Trimming at V came to 5 bases and at J to 3 bases, leaving 7 bases not matched to a gene. The CDR3 DNA follows: TGTGCCAGCAGCCATAGGACAGGAGGCTACGAGCAGTACTTC. Protein sequence: CASSHRTGGYEQYF.

About this clonotype: Just one base apart from a much larger clone, this may be a read error. The chain uses TRBV18 and TRBJ2-3; D may be TRBD1 or TRBD2 (5 bases each). Germline lookup yields CDR1 KGHSH and CDR2 LQKENI. The CDR3 consists of 14 residues. In DNA, the CDR3 is TGTGCCGGCTCACCCATCGGGACCACAGATACGCAGTATTTT. Translating it yields CAGSPIGTTDTQYF.

This clonotype occurred many times. The rearrangement joins TRBV20-1 to TRBJ1-1, with D uncertain. The germline gives CDR1 DFQATT, CDR2 SNEGSKA (reference sequence). The ends were cut back, 0 bases at V and 0 bases at J, with 8 bases in the middle. The CDR3 is 14 amino acids. The CDR3 loop is CSAREAGMNTEAFF. The CDR3 DNA sequence: TGCAGTGCTAGAGAGGCGGGCATGAACACTGAAGCTTTCTTT.

Ten or more counts support this clonotype. This chain links TRBV20-1 with TRBJ2-7, with a possible D match to TRBD1 (6 bases). The CDR3 is 14 residues long. Per the germline V gene, CDR1 is DFQATT and CDR2 is SNEGSKA (reference sequence). Between the trimmed V and J ends, which lost 1 base and 5 bases, there was a span of 15 bases. CDR3 loop: CSARGWGTLDEQYF. The DNA for the CDR3 is TGCAGTGCTAGAGGTTGGGGGACACTCGACGAGCAGTACTTC.

In regard to this clonotype: The junction departs from germline at one end; a sequencing error may be responsible. This chain uses TRBV7-7 with TRBJ2-5, with 9 bases lining up with TRBD1. The CDR3 runs 15 residues. Germline CDR1 SSHAT, CDR2 FNYEAQ (reference sequence). CDR3 amino acids: CASSPTGTGRQTQYF. For the CDR3, the DNA is TGTGCTAGCAGCCCGACCGGGACAGGGAGGCAGACCCAGTACTTC.

This clonotype was observed many times. V and J are TRBV28 and TRBJ2-2; D uncertain. The V gene lost 1 base and the J gene lost 1 base, with 4 bases spanning the gap. CDR1 and CDR2 from the germline V gene are MDHEN and SYDVKM. The CDR3 spans 14 residues. The CDR3 here is CASSLFQNTGELFF. The DNA of the CDR3 is TGTGCCAGCAGTTTATTTCAGAACACCGGGGAGCTGTTTTTT.